This entry features one T cell receptor beta chain sequence. The sample is drawn from a study of blood T cell repertoires in COVID-19. Using immunoSEQ multiplex PCR, the repertoire was profiled, and TCRdb retains in-frame clones only, with some absent. The sample holds about 320,000 clones, approximately 81% seen once. The specimen sequenced was PBMCs or T cells enriched from blood (not recorded which). The source is a woman aged 25 to 39 who had been exposed to COVID-19.

The DNA for the CDR3 is TGTGCCAGCAGCGTAGCTTTGGGGCGACCAAGCTCCTACAATGAGCAGTTCTTC. Its protein is CASSVALGRPSSYNEQFF. The V call is TRBV9, the J call TRBJ2-1; the D gene is possibly TRBD1 (5 bases). The germline V gene encodes CDR1 SGDLS and CDR2 YYNGEE. Trimming cost V 0 bases and J 0 bases, with 16 bases left between them. CDR3 length: 18 residues.